This T cell receptor (beta chain) originates from a study of cytomegalovirus exposure and HLA in healthy donors. Study observations and caveats: It was reported that TCR beta sequences correctly inferred the HLA-A and HLA-B alleles for most subjects. At a 0.05 false discovery rate, a later analysis found approximately 15,000 TCR beta sequences to be associated with HLA alleles.

13 Jbeta primers and 60 Vbeta primers were used for the PCR. Generated by immunoSEQ multiplex PCR, the TCRdb table keeps only in-frame clones and is missing some. The sample records some 90,000 clones, 82% being singletons. A note on this clone: What it binds is not known.

Trimming left V 3 bases short and J 4 bases short, with 18 bases between. Germline-derived CDR1 and CDR2 are SEHNR and FQNEAQ (reference sequence). The CDR3 covers 16 residues. Sequencing was carried out using PBMCs. The receptor was derived from a man aged 50-60 years in good health and CMV-seronegative. The V gene is TRBV7-9, the J gene TRBJ1-1; D may be TRBD1 (6 bases). Here the CDR3 DNA reads TGTGCCAGCAGCTTCCCCCGGAAGGGGGGGTCCACTGAAGCTTTCTTT. Protein product: CASSFPRKGGSTEAFF. Supplemented by reference TRBV7-9 and TRBJ1-1, the full variable domain reads DTGVSQNPRHKITKRGQNVTFRCDPISEHNRLYWYRQTLGQGPEFLTYFQNEAQLEKSRLLSDRFSAERPKGSFSTLEIQRTEQGDSAMYLCASSFPRKGGSTEAFFGQGTRLTVV.